Listed below are T cell receptor beta chains from one sample, sequenced in a study of shared clonotypes between healthy human individuals. Repertoires were generated with immunoSEQ multiplex PCR, while TCRdb's copy carries only in-frame clones and drops some. The table has about 680,000 clones, just over 90% seen once. Sequenced input: naive CD8+ T cells sorted from blood. These receptors were taken from a man aged 25-40 years in good health. Both conserved end residues are part of each CDR3. Fields, in order: D gene, V gene, J gene, CDR3 length, clone size, CDR3 protein, CDR3 DNA. A D gene is named only where the DNA matches it firmly. Rows may omit the clone size; those that give it use once, few, many or a size class.

d_gene: .
v_gene: TRBV28
j_gene: TRBJ2-7
len: 17
abundance: .
CDR3aa: CASSSSVRYQSSYEQYF
CDR3nt: TGTGCCAGCAGTTCATCGGTCAGGTACCAAAGCTCCTACGAGCAGTACTTC

d_gene: TRBD2
v_gene: TRBV5-6
j_gene: TRBJ2-7
len: 15
abundance: .
CDR3aa: CASSFSGRASDEQYF
CDR3nt: TGTGCCAGCAGCTTCAGCGGGAGGGCCTCAGACGAGCAGTACTTC

d_gene: .
v_gene: TRBV5-1
j_gene: TRBJ2-5
len: 17
abundance: .
CDR3aa: CASSLAVMQESRETQYF
CDR3nt: TGCGCCAGCAGCTTGGCCGTTATGCAGGAAAGTAGAGAGACCCAGTACTTC

d_gene: TRBD2
v_gene: TRBV5-4
j_gene: TRBJ2-6
len: 18
abundance: .
CDR3aa: CASSAGLAGFSGANVLTF
CDR3nt: TGTGCCAGCAGCGCAGGACTAGCGGGTTTCTCTGGGGCCAACGTCCTGACTTTC

d_gene: .
v_gene: TRBV7-9
j_gene: TRBJ1-1
len: 12
abundance: .
CDR3aa: CASRQDNTEAFF
CDR3nt: TGTGCCAGCAGACAGGACAACACTGAAGCTTTCTTT

d_gene: .
v_gene: TRBV6-4
j_gene: TRBJ1-2
len: 14
abundance: .
CDR3aa: CASRRAGKNYGYTF
CDR3nt: TGTGCCAGCAGGAGGGCCGGGAAAAACTATGGCTACACCTTC

d_gene: .
v_gene: TRBV6-1
j_gene: TRBJ2-7
len: 13
abundance: .
CDR3aa: CASTVTAFYEQYF
CDR3nt: TGTGCCAGCACTGTGACAGCCTTCTACGAGCAGTACTTC

d_gene: TRBD1
v_gene: TRBV5-1
j_gene: TRBJ2-2
len: 15
abundance: .
CDR3aa: CASSLGTGYTGELFF
CDR3nt: TGCGCCAGCAGCTTGGGGACAGGTTACACCGGGGAGCTGTTTTTT

d_gene: .
v_gene: TRBV11-2
j_gene: TRBJ1-4
len: 15
abundance: .
CDR3aa: CASSSRQEFVEKLFF
CDR3nt: TGTGCCAGCAGCTCACGACAGGAGTTTGTTGAAAAACTGTTTTTT

d_gene: .
v_gene: TRBV4-3
j_gene: TRBJ2-2
len: 18
abundance: .
CDR3aa: CASSQDGPGTLYTGELFF
CDR3nt: TGCGCCAGCAGCCAAGATGGGCCAGGGACACTATACACCGGGGAGCTGTTTTTT

d_gene: .
v_gene: TRBV5-6
j_gene: TRBJ2-1
len: 12
abundance: .
CDR3aa: CASSFTSNEQFF
CDR3nt: TGTGCCAGCAGTTTCACTAGTAATGAGCAGTTCTTC

d_gene: TRBD2
v_gene: TRBV7-9
j_gene: TRBJ2-1
len: 16
abundance: .
CDR3aa: CASSLRLAGDNNEQFF
CDR3nt: TGTGCCAGCAGCCTACGACTAGCGGGAGATAACAATGAGCAGTTCTTC

d_gene: TRBD1
v_gene: TRBV2
j_gene: TRBJ2-3
len: 16
abundance: .
CDR3aa: CASRGQGVSSLDTQYF
CDR3nt: TGTGCCAGCAGGGGACAGGGGGTTTCAAGTTTAGATACGCAGTATTTT

d_gene: TRBD2
v_gene: TRBV18
j_gene: TRBJ2-1
len: 17
abundance: .
CDR3aa: CASSAGTSIKRMDEQFF
CDR3nt: TGTGCCAGCTCAGCAGGGACTAGCATTAAGCGTATGGATGAGCAGTTCTTC

d_gene: TRBD1
v_gene: TRBV9
j_gene: TRBJ1-1
len: 14
abundance: .
CDR3aa: CASNGGTGITEAFF
CDR3nt: TGTGCCAGCAACGGGGGGACAGGGATCACTGAAGCTTTCTTT

d_gene: .
v_gene: TRBV10-3
j_gene: TRBJ2-7
len: 16
abundance: .
CDR3aa: CAISDVPGEVFYEQYF
CDR3nt: TGTGCCATCAGTGACGTCCCCGGGGAGGTGTTTTACGAGCAGTACTTC

d_gene: .
v_gene: TRBV5-1
j_gene: TRBJ1-2
len: 14
abundance: .
CDR3aa: CASSGMGSARGYTF
CDR3nt: TGCGCCAGCAGCGGGATGGGGAGTGCGCGGGGCTACACCTTC

d_gene: .
v_gene: TRBV25-1
j_gene: TRBJ1-5
len: 14
abundance: .
CDR3aa: CASSEWSGNQPQHF
CDR3nt: TGTGCCAGCAGTGAATGGTCCGGGAATCAGCCCCAGCATTTT

d_gene: TRBD2
v_gene: TRBV27
j_gene: TRBJ2-3
len: 15
abundance: .
CDR3aa: CASSPFSGRADTQYF
CDR3nt: TGTGCCAGCAGTCCTTTTAGCGGGAGGGCCGATACGCAGTATTTT

d_gene: .
v_gene: TRBV7-2
j_gene: TRBJ2-6
len: 18
abundance: once
CDR3aa: CASSCSLRRQSRANVLTF
CDR3nt: TGTGCCAGCAGCTGCAGTTTGAGACGACAAAGTCGGGCCAACGTCCTGACTTTC

d_gene: .
v_gene: TRBV5-6
j_gene: TRBJ1-5
len: 15
abundance: .
CDR3aa: CASSLGAYSNQPQHF
CDR3nt: TGTGCCAGCAGCTTGGGTGCTTATAGCAATCAGCCCCAGCATTTT

d_gene: .
v_gene: TRBV7-8
j_gene: TRBJ1-5
len: 15
abundance: .
CDR3aa: CASSPAGAAHQPQHF
CDR3nt: TGTGCCAGCAGCCCCGCCGGGGCGGCCCATCAGCCCCAGCATTTT

d_gene: .
v_gene: TRBV7-3
j_gene: TRBJ2-3
len: 15
abundance: once
CDR3aa: CASSPTPLSTDTQYF
CDR3nt: TGTGCCAGCAGCCCTACCCCTTTAAGCACAGATACGCAGTATTTT

d_gene: .
v_gene: TRBV21-1
j_gene: TRBJ2-7
len: 10
abundance: .
CDR3aa: CASRTYEQYF
CDR3nt: TGTGCCAGCAGGACCTACGAGCAGTACTTC

d_gene: .
v_gene: TRBV10-2
j_gene: TRBJ2-7
len: 13
abundance: .
CDR3aa: CASSDLAIYEQYF
CDR3nt: TGCGCCAGCAGTGATCTGGCGATCTACGAGCAGTACTTC

d_gene: TRBD1
v_gene: TRBV27
j_gene: TRBJ2-7
len: 14
abundance: .
CDR3aa: CASSYQGQLYEQYF
CDR3nt: TGTGCCAGCAGCTATCAGGGACAGCTATACGAGCAGTACTTC

d_gene: TRBD1
v_gene: TRBV7-9
j_gene: TRBJ1-1
len: 16
abundance: .
CDR3aa: CASSFPSRTGGTEAFF
CDR3nt: TGTGCCAGCAGCTTTCCCTCCCGGACAGGGGGCACTGAAGCTTTCTTT

d_gene: TRBD1
v_gene: TRBV19
j_gene: TRBJ2-1
len: 15
abundance: .
CDR3aa: CASSSPRDSINEQFF
CDR3nt: TGTGCCAGTAGTAGCCCCCGGGACAGTATCAATGAGCAGTTCTTC

d_gene: .
v_gene: TRBV18
j_gene: TRBJ2-4
len: 17
abundance: .
CDR3aa: CASSSTGPQIAKNIQYF
CDR3nt: TGTGCCAGCTCATCAACGGGGCCTCAAATAGCCAAAAACATTCAGTACTTC

d_gene: TRBD2
v_gene: TRBV29-1
j_gene: TRBJ2-7
len: 16
abundance: .
CDR3aa: CSVLRTSGSGAYEQYF
CDR3nt: TGCAGCGTTCTACGGACTAGCGGGAGTGGCGCCTACGAGCAGTACTTC

d_gene: .
v_gene: TRBV27
j_gene: TRBJ1-5
len: 15
abundance: once
CDR3aa: CATHGGGLGNQPQHF
CDR3nt: TGTGCCACACATGGCGGAGGGCTCGGGAATCAGCCCCAGCATTTT

d_gene: TRBD1
v_gene: TRBV29-1
j_gene: TRBJ1-2
len: 13
abundance: once
CDR3aa: CSVDSDRGGGYTF
CDR3nt: TGCAGCGTAGACTCCGACAGGGGTGGTGGCTACACCTTC

d_gene: .
v_gene: TRBV19
j_gene: TRBJ2-7
len: 15
abundance: .
CDR3aa: CASSPGHSNLYEQYF
CDR3nt: TGTGCCAGTAGTCCGGGACATTCTAACCTCTACGAGCAGTACTTC

d_gene: TRBD1
v_gene: TRBV27
j_gene: TRBJ2-7
len: 20
abundance: .
CDR3aa: CASSTVKRDRGVGPSYEQYF
CDR3nt: TGTGCCAGCAGTACTGTTAAACGGGACAGGGGAGTCGGGCCCTCCTACGAGCAGTACTTC

d_gene: .
v_gene: TRBV4-1
j_gene: TRBJ1-5
len: 15
abundance: few
CDR3aa: CASSQEAGLNQPQHF
CDR3nt: TGCGCCAGCAGCCAAGAAGCAGGGCTCAATCAGCCCCAGCATTTT

d_gene: TRBD1
v_gene: TRBV29-1
j_gene: TRBJ2-7
len: 14
abundance: .
CDR3aa: CSVTVTGGSYEQYF
CDR3nt: TGCAGCGTGACCGTGACAGGGGGTTCCTACGAGCAGTACTTC

d_gene: TRBD2
v_gene: TRBV7-9
j_gene: TRBJ2-1
len: 19
abundance: .
CDR3aa: CASSFPVTSAGGPYNEQFF
CDR3nt: TGTGCCAGCAGCTTCCCGGTAACTAGCGCGGGAGGGCCCTACAATGAGCAGTTCTTC

d_gene: .
v_gene: TRBV7-8
j_gene: TRBJ2-7
len: 13
abundance: .
CDR3aa: CASSPRLFYEQYF
CDR3nt: TGTGCCAGCAGCCCCAGGTTATTCTACGAGCAGTACTTC

d_gene: .
v_gene: TRBV10-3
j_gene: TRBJ2-7
len: 16
abundance: once
CDR3aa: CAISESEGTPSYEQYF
CDR3nt: TGTGCCATCAGTGAGTCGGAGGGGACACCTTCCTACGAGCAGTACTTC

d_gene: TRBD1
v_gene: TRBV5-6
j_gene: TRBJ1-4
len: 15
abundance: once
CDR3aa: CASNLQGAVNEKLFF
CDR3nt: TGTGCCAGCAACTTACAGGGGGCAGTGAATGAAAAACTGTTTTTT

d_gene: TRBD2
v_gene: TRBV27
j_gene: TRBJ2-1
len: 15
abundance: .
CDR3aa: CASNLGLAPYNEQFF
CDR3nt: TGTGCCAGCAACCTCGGACTAGCGCCCTACAATGAGCAGTTCTTC

d_gene: .
v_gene: TRBV10-3
j_gene: TRBJ2-3
len: 12
abundance: .
CDR3aa: CAISEPPDTQYF
CDR3nt: TGTGCCATCAGTGAACCCCCAGATACGCAGTATTTT

d_gene: TRBD1
v_gene: TRBV27
j_gene: TRBJ2-7
len: 18
abundance: .
CDR3aa: CASSLSPPRDRAPYEQYF
CDR3nt: TGTGCCAGCAGTTTATCCCCTCCCCGGGACAGGGCTCCCTACGAGCAGTACTTC

d_gene: TRBD2
v_gene: TRBV9
j_gene: TRBJ2-7
len: 14
abundance: .
CDR3aa: CASSVGSGSYEQYF
CDR3nt: TGTGCCAGCAGCGTAGGGAGCGGGAGCTACGAGCAGTACTTC

d_gene: TRBD1
v_gene: TRBV7-9
j_gene: TRBJ1-4
len: 16
abundance: .
CDR3aa: CASSLGLAGGGEKLFF
CDR3nt: TGTGCCAGCAGCTTAGGCCTGGCAGGGGGTGGTGAAAAACTGTTTTTT

d_gene: .
v_gene: TRBV9
j_gene: TRBJ1-4
len: 14
abundance: once
CDR3aa: CASSASTGDEKLFF
CDR3nt: TGTGCCAGCAGCGCCTCGACAGGAGATGAAAAACTGTTTTTT

d_gene: TRBD2
v_gene: TRBV28
j_gene: TRBJ2-1
len: 18
abundance: .
CDR3aa: CASTSGSGSLSRANEQFF
CDR3nt: TGTGCCAGCACCTCGGGGAGCGGGAGTCTATCTCGTGCCAATGAGCAGTTCTTC

d_gene: .
v_gene: TRBV4-1
j_gene: TRBJ2-1
len: 14
abundance: .
CDR3aa: CASSQVGSGDEQFF
CDR3nt: TGCGCCAGCAGCCAGGTGGGAAGTGGGGACGAGCAGTTCTTC

d_gene: .
v_gene: TRBV7-6
j_gene: TRBJ2-6
len: 17
abundance: once
CDR3aa: CASSSYGAPSGANVLTF
CDR3nt: TGTGCCAGCAGCTCCTACGGTGCTCCCTCTGGGGCCAACGTCCTGACTTTC

d_gene: .
v_gene: TRBV7-9
j_gene: TRBJ2-7
len: 15
abundance: .
CDR3aa: CASSRRDSLPYEQYF
CDR3nt: TGTGCCAGCAGTAGACGGGACTCCCTTCCCTACGAGCAGTACTTC

d_gene: .
v_gene: TRBV28
j_gene: TRBJ2-7
len: 13
abundance: .
CDR3aa: CASSLDNPYEQYF
CDR3nt: TGTGCCAGCAGTTTAGATAACCCCTACGAGCAGTACTTC

d_gene: .
v_gene: TRBV5-4
j_gene: TRBJ1-5
len: 14
abundance: few
CDR3aa: CASRPGPTHQPQHF
CDR3nt: TGTGCCAGCAGGCCCGGGCCCACGCATCAGCCCCAGCATTTT

d_gene: .
v_gene: TRBV27
j_gene: TRBJ2-1
len: 13
abundance: .
CDR3aa: CASSLRFYNEQFF
CDR3nt: TGTGCCAGCAGTCTCAGGTTCTACAATGAGCAGTTCTTC

d_gene: .
v_gene: TRBV11-2
j_gene: TRBJ2-3
len: 14
abundance: .
CDR3aa: CASSLVEGPDTQYF
CDR3nt: TGTGCCAGCAGCTTAGTAGAGGGTCCAGATACGCAGTATTTT

d_gene: .
v_gene: TRBV6-5
j_gene: TRBJ1-4
len: 15
abundance: .
CDR3aa: CASSQTPLLQEKLFF
CDR3nt: TGTGCCAGCAGCCAGACGCCGCTTCTTCAGGAAAAACTGTTTTTT